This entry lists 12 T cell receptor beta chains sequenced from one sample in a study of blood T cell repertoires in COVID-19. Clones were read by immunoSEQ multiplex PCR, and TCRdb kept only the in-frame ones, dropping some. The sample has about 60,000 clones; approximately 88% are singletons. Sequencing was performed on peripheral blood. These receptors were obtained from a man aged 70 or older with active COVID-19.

Here the CDR3 DNA reads TGTGCCAGCAGTTCACTTAGCGGCCGCACAGATACGCAGTATTTT. Protein sequence: CASSSLSGRTDTQYF. The V and J genes are TRBV6-5 and TRBJ2-3; TRBD2 is a possible D gene (6 bases). Trimming shortened V by 4 bases and J by 1 base, and 12 bases separated the two germline ends. From germline, CDR1 is MNHEY and CDR2 SVGAGI. The length of the CDR3 is 15 residues.

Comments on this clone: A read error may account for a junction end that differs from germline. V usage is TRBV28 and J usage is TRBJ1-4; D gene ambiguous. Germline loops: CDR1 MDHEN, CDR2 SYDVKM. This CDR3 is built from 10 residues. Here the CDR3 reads CGVGNEKLFF. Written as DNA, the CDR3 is TGCGGGGTGGGTAATGAAAAACTGTTTTTT.

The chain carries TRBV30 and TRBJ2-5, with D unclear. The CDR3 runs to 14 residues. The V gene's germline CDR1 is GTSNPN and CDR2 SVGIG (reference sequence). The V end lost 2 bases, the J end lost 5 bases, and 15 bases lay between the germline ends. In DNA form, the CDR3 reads TGTGCCTGGAGTTCCTCATGGGCTTGGGAGACCCAGTACTTC. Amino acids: CAWSSSWAWETQYF.

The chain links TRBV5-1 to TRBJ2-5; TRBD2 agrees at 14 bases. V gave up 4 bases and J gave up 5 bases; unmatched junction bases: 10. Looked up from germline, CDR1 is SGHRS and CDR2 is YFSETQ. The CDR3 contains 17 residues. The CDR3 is CASSPGTSGSRGETQYF. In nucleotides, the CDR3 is TGCGCCAGCAGCCCGGGGACTAGCGGGAGTCGAGGGGAGACCCAGTACTTC. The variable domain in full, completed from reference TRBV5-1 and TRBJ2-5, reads KAGVTQTPRYLIKTRGQQVTLSCSPISGHRSVSWYQQTPGQGLQFLFEYFSETQRNKGNFPGRFSGRQFSNSRSEMNVSTLELGDSALYLCASSPGTSGSRGETQYFGPGTRLLVL.

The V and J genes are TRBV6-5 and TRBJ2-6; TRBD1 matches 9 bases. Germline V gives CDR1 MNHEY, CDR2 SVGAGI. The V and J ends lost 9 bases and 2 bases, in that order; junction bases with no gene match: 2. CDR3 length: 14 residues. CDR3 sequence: CASGQGTGANVLTF. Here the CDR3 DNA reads TGTGCCAGTGGACAGGGGACTGGGGCCAACGTCCTGACTTTC.

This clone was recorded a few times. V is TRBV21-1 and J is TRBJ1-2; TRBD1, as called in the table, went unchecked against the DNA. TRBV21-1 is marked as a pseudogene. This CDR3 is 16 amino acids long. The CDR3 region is CASRGGFRDRTYGYTF. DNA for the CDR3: TGTGCCAGCAGGGGGGGGTTCCGGGACAGGACCTATGGCTACACCTTC.

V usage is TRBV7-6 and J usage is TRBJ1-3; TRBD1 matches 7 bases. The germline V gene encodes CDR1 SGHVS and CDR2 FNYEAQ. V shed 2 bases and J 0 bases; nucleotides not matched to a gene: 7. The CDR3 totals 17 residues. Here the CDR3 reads CASSLQSGQSSGNTIYF. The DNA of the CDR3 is TGTGCCAGCAGCTTACAGTCGGGACAGAGCTCTGGAAACACCATATATTTT.

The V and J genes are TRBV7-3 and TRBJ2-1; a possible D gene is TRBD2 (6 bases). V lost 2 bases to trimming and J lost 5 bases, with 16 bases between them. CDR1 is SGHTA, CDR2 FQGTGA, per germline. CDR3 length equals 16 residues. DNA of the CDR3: TGTGCCAGCAGCTTATCCGGGAGCCAGGCTAACAATGAGCAGTTCTTC. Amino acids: CASSLSGSQANNEQFF.

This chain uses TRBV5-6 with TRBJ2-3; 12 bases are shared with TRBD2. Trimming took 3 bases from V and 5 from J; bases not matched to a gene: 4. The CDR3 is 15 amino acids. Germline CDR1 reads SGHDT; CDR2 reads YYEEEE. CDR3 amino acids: CASSWSSGRGDTQYF. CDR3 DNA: TGTGCCAGCAGCTGGTCTAGCGGGAGGGGAGATACGCAGTATTTT.

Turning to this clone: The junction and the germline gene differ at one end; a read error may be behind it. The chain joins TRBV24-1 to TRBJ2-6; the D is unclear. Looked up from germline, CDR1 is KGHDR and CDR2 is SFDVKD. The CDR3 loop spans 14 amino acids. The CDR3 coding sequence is TGTGCCACCAGTGACCACTCTGAGGCCAACGTCCTGACTTTC. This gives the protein CATSDHSEANVLTF.

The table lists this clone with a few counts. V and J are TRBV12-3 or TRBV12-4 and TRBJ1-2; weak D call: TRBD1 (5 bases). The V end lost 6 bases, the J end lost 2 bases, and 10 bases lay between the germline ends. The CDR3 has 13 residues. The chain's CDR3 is CASSEAGNYGYTF. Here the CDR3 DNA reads TGTGCCAGCAGCGAGGCAGGGAACTATGGCTACACCTTC.

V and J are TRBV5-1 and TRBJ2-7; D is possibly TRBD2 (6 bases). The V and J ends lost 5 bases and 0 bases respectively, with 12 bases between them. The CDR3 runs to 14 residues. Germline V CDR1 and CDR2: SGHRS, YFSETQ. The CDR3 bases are TGCGCCAGCAGATTAATAGCGGACTCCTACGAGCAGTACTTC. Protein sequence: CASRLIADSYEQYF.